The sequence of this T cell receptor beta chain was determined in a study of identical twins. General study findings and limits: Twins shared beta out-of-frame sequences in excess, but this excess was weaker. Low generation-probability sequences were in excess among twin-shared out-of-frame alpha sequences. Conclusions leaned on cross-sectional statistical analysis and did not track the same donors over time.

In regard to this clonotype: The antigen is unknown.

cDNA molecules carried unique molecular identifiers, and template switching added a universal primer site. Using its own MiXCR run on the 5' RACE reads, TCRdb lists one record per CDR3 protein. The sample records under 300,000 distinct CDR3 sequences, about 8.9% being singletons. V was pared by 6 bases and J by 4 bases, with 12 bases of the junction left unmatched. CDR1 is MNHEY and CDR2 is SMNVEV in the germline V gene (reference sequence). The CDR3 has 16 amino acids. Another study also made use of these data, one on yellow fever vaccine responses in identical twins.

The source material was CD8+ T cells sorted from blood. The gene calls are TRBV27 and TRBJ2-7; 10 nucleotides line up with TRBD1. The sequence came from a woman between 18 and 29 years old in good health. The CDR3 here is CASSIGWGQGRYEQYF. Written as DNA, the CDR3 is TGTGCCAGCAGCATAGGGTGGGGACAGGGGCGGTACGAGCAGTACTTC.